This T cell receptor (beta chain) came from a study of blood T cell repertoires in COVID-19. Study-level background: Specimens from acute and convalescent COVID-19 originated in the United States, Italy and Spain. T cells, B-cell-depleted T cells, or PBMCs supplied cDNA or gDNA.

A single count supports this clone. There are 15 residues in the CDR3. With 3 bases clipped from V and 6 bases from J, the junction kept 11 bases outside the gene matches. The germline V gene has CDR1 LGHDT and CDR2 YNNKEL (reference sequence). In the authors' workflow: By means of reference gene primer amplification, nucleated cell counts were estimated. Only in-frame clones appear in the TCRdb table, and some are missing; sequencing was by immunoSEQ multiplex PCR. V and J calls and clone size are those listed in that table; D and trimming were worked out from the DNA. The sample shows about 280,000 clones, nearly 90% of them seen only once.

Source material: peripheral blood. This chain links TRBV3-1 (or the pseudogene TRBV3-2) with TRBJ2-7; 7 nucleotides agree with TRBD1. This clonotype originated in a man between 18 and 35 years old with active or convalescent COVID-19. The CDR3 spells CASSQTSEGGGEQYF. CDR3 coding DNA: TGTGCCAGCAGCCAGACGAGCGAAGGGGGCGGCGAGCAGTACTTC.